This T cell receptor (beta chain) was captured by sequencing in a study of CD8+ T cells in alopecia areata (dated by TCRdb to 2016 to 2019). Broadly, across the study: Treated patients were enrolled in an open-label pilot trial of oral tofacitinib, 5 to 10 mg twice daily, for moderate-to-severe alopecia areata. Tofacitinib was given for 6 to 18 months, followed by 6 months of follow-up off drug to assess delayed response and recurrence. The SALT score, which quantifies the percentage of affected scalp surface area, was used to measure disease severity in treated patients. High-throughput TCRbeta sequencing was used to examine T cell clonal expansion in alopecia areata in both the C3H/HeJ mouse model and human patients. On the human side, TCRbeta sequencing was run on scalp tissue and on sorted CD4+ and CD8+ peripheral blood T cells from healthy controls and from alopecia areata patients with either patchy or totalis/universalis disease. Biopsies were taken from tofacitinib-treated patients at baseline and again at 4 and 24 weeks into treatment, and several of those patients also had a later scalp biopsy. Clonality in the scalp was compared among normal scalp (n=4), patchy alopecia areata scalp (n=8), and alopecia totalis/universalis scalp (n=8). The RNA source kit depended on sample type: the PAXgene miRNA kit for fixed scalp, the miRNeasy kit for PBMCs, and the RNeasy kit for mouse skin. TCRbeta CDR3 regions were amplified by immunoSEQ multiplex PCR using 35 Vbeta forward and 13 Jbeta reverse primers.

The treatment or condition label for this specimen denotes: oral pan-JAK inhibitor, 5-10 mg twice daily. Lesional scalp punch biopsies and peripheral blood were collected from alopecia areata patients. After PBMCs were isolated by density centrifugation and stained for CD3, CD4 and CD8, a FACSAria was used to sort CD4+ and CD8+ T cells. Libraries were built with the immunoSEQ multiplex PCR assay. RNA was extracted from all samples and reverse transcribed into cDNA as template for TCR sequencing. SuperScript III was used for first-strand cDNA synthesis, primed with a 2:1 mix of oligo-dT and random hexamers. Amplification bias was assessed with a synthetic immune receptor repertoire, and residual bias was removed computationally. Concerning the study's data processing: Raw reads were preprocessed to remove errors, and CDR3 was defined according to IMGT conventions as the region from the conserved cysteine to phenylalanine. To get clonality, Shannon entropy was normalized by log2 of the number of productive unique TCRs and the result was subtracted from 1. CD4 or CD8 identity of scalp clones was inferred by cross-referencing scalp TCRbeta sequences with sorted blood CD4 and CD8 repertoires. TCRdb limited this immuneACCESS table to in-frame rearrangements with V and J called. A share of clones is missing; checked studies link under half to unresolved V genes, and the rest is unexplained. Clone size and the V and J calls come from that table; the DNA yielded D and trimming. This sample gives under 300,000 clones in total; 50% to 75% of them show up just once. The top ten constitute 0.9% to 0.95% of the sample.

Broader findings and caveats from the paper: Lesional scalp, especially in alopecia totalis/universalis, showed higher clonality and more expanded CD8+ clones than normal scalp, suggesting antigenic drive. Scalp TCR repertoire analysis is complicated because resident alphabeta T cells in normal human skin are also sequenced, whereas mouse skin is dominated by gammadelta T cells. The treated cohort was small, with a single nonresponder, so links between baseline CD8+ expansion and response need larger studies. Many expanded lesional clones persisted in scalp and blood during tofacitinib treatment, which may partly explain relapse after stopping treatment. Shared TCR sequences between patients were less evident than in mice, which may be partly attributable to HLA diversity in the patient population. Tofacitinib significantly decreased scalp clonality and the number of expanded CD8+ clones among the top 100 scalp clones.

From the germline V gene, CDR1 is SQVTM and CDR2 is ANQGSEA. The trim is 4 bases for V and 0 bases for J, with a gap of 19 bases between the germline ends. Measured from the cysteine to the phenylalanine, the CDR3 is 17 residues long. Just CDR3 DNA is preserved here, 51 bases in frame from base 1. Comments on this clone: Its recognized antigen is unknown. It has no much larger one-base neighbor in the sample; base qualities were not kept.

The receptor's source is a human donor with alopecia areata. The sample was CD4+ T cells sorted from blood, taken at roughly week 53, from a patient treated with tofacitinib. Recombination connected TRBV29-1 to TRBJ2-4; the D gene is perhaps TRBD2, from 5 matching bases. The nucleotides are TGCAGCGTTGCTCGCGGGTCCCGCTCCTCAGCCAAAAACATTCAGTACTTC. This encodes CSVARGSRSSAKNIQYF.